The rows below give T cell receptor beta chains drawn from one sample of a study of shared clonotypes between healthy human individuals. Assay used: immunoSEQ multiplex PCR; TCRdb lists only in-frame clones, some missing. In the table there are roughly 590,000 clones, 95% of which are singletons. The sequencing input was naive CD8+ T cells sorted from blood. Source of these receptors: a woman aged 25 to 45 in good health. The CDR3 runs from the conserved cysteine through the conserved F or W. D genes are given only for firm matches. Some rows have no size entry. The others give once, few or many, or a class for an expanded clone.

once,TRBJ2-7,TRBV7-9,-,TGTGCCAGCAGCTCAACAGGGTTGGTATACGAGCAGTACTTC,CASSSTGLVYEQYF
-,TRBJ2-3,TRBV19,-,TGTGCCAGTAGTATTTTTGCAGATACGCAGTATTTT,CASSIFADTQYF
-,TRBJ1-2,TRBV4-2,TRBD1,TGTGCCAGCAGCGCCGGGACAGAAGTTAACTATGGCTACACCTTC,CASSAGTEVNYGYTF
-,TRBJ2-2,TRBV19,TRBD1,TGTGCCAGTAGATTGGACAGGGACGCCGGGGAGCTGTTTTTT,CASRLDRDAGELFF
once,TRBJ2-3,TRBV27,-,TGTGCCAGCAGTTTATCGTTCCCCCCCACGGCTTTGAGTACGCAGTATTTT,CASSLSFPPTALSTQYF
-,TRBJ1-4,TRBV4-1,TRBD1,TGCGCCAGCAGCCTCCCGGGACAGGGGGATGAAAAACTGTTTTTT,CASSLPGQGDEKLFF
-,TRBJ1-1,TRBV5-4,-,TGTGCCAGCAGAGAAAGAAGGGACTCTGAAGCTTTCTTT,CASRERRDSEAFF
-,TRBJ1-4,TRBV7-9,TRBD1,TGTGCCAGCAGTAGTACAGGGGGGAACGGTCGCGGAAAACTGTTTTTT,CASSSTGGNGRGKLFF
-,TRBJ1-1,TRBV6-6,-,TGTGCCAGCAGTGGCCGTGGGGAACCCTCAGCTTTCTTT,CASSGRGEPSAFF
-,TRBJ2-3,TRBV27,-,TGTGCCAGCAGTTTTGGACAGAGCACAGATACGCAGTATTTT,CASSFGQSTDTQYF
-,TRBJ1-2,TRBV28,TRBD1,TGTGCCAGCAGTTGGACAGGGGGAAGCGATGGCTACACCTTC,CASSWTGGSDGYTF
once,TRBJ1-6,TRBV10-3,-,TGTGCCATCAGTGAGTTTCGAGGGTCCGATAATTCACCCCTCCACTTT,CAISEFRGSDNSPLHF
-,TRBJ2-5,TRBV7-9,TRBD1,TGTGCCAGCAGCTTGGGACAGGTTCGGTACTTC,CASSLGQVRYF
once,TRBJ2-7,TRBV7-8,TRBD2,TGTGCCAGCAGCTTAGGGACTAGCGAAAGATACGAGCAGTACTTC,CASSLGTSERYEQYF
-,TRBJ2-1,TRBV7-9,TRBD2,TGTGCCAGCAGCTTCCCAACGGGGCCGACTAGCGTGCCCTCGAATGAGCAGTTCTTC,CASSFPTGPTSVPSNEQFF
-,TRBJ1-2,TRBV10-3,-,TGTGCCATCAGTGAGTCCCCGGCAGGATCTAACTATGGCTACACCTTC,CAISESPAGSNYGYTF
-,TRBJ2-1,TRBV14,-,TGTGCCAGCAGGCCCCGTGGGACGCCTCTCCAGTTCTTC,CASRPRGTPLQFF
-,TRBJ2-5,TRBV6-6,TRBD1,TGTGCCAGCACCTTTGAACAGGGGGAGACCCAGTACTTC,CASTFEQGETQYF